This TCR beta chain was profiled in a study of T cells in Graves' hyperthyroidism and ophthalmopathy. Study-wide context: Upon initial diagnosis and before any treatment, peripheral blood was collected. Study results and limitations: Stable hyperthyroidism was told apart from ophthalmopathy by a model built on 13 V-J features.

This clonotype came up many times. Its antigen is unknown. Template material for amplifying TCR beta CDR3 regions consisted of RNA transcripts. An initial round of RT-PCR targeting the TCR CDR3 relied on the HTBI primer set. From the multiplex PCR reads, TCRdb called clonotypes with MiXCR, one entry per CDR3 protein. The table lists approximately 700,000 distinct CDR3 sequences, 16% of them singletons. No progression to ophthalmopathy during 18 months of follow-up defined stable disease. The sequence was collected from a man between 18 and 29 years old with Graves' hyperthyroidism. The sample consisted of blood.

The CDR3 nucleotides read TGTGCCAGCAGTGATACAGGGAGCCCCTACGAGCAGTACTTC. It translates to CASSDTGSPYEQYF. This rearrangement joins TRBV2 to TRBJ2-7, with a tentative D call TRBD1 (6 bases). The germline V gene encodes CDR1 SNHLY and CDR2 FYNNEI. The V gene lost 3 bases and the J gene lost 2 bases, with 11 bases spanning the gap. This CDR3 spans 14 amino acids.